Below, one TCR beta chain is given with its context. The sample is drawn from a study of shared T cell receptors in the human thymus. Germline V CDR1 and CDR2: SGHDT, YYEEEE. The CDR3 has 16 amino acids. Losses at the gene ends were 4 bases for V and 5 bases for J; bases not matched to a gene: 14. TCRdb's copy holds only in-frame clones and misses some; the assay was immunoSEQ multiplex PCR. The sample lists under 850,000 clones; roughly 88% were seen once. This sample also appeared in a second study, on human thymus T cells. Turning to that study: Having corrective surgery for congenital heart defects, healthy Finnish infants were the ones who donated.

Sequenced input: thymocytes. The chain combines TRBV5-6 with TRBJ2-7, with 8 bases fitting TRBD2. The clonotype comes from a boy less than two years old with a congenital heart defect. The CDR3 DNA is TGTGCCAGCAGCCCGGGGGGTCGCGGGAGGAATGACGAGCAGTACTTC. Its translation: CASSPGGRGRNDEQYF.